This TCR beta chain was identified in a study of spatial heterogeneity in lung cancer. About the study: Mean representation of each unique TCR and UMI combination in the raw reads exceeded nine occurrences. General study points: Expanded tumor TCRs that were ubiquitous appeared in blood more at resection than follow-up.

Time point noted: sample taken at primary tumor resection. Unsorted whole RNA from tumor, nontumor lung or frozen PBMC underwent sequencing. About 73 TRACERx patients with early, untreated non-small cell lung cancer donated samples. The germline gives CDR1 DFQATT, CDR2 SNEGSKA (reference sequence). This CDR3 is built from 14 residues. Trimming took 3 bases from V and 6 from J; bases not matched to a gene: 9. The sample holds many counts of this clonotype. The antigen remains undetermined. Unique molecular identifiers tagged every individual TCR cDNA molecule. Using its own MiXCR run on the 5' RACE reads, TCRdb lists one record per CDR3 protein. The sample includes 45,000 to 55,000 distinct CDR3 sequences, approximately 5% of them seen just once.

The sample here was PBMCs, taken at surgery. The chain has TRBV20-1 and TRBJ2-3; TRBD2 agrees at 7 bases. The source of this sequence is a male donor with early-stage non-small cell lung cancer. CDR3 coding DNA: TGCAGTGCTAGTAGGGCTAGCGGAGAGGATACGCAGTATTTT. Its protein is CSASRASGEDTQYF.